This entry features one T cell receptor (beta chain) sequence. The clone's antigen remains unknown. Per-base qualities were not stored, and no clone one base away is much larger. What this sample's time point label stands for: tumor resected at nephrectomy. The sample's treatment or condition, from its label and the paper: 15 Gy SBRT to primary tumor, nephrectomy 4 weeks later. Samples were obtained from a clinical trial, in which 15 Gy stereotactic body radiation therapy was delivered to primary renal cell carcinomas and nephrectomy was performed 4 weeks later. All patients had renal cell carcinoma with clear cell pathology. Tumors were dissociated mechanically, digested with collagenase/hyaluronidase at 37 degrees C, processed in gentleMACS C tubes, and stored in liquid nitrogen. The QIAamp DNA Blood Mini Kit (Qiagen) was used to prepare genomic DNA for TCR sequencing. Only samples passing all quality control checks were included in the analyses.

This sample was included in a study of radiation and T cells in renal cell carcinoma (dated by TCRdb to 2018 to 2021). Regarding the complete study: In total, 50 to 55 samples, comprising 26 tumors and roughly 27 peripheral blood samples, were subjected to TCR beta sequencing. Across all 50 or so samples, more than 4,000,000 unique CDR3 nucleotide sequences, encoding 2,658,974 unique CDR3 amino acid sequences, were identified.

What the work shows at the level of the full study, not this receptor alone: In blood, the top tumor clonotypes increased between baseline and 2 weeks post-radiation and then shrank by 4 weeks, which suggests that tumor-resident clones expanded only transiently. Compared with control tumors, irradiated tumors had a greater number of dominant CDR3 motifs, and those motifs took up a bigger portion of the repertoire. With a single-armed trial design, the study had no way to address how radiation dose or scheduling affects the TCR repertoire. Only small tumor regions of 0.8 to 1 g were available, so intratumoral heterogeneity was not captured. Because pretreatment tumor biopsies were not available, the baseline intratumoral presence of clonotypes could not be determined. Higher TCR clonality was observed in irradiated tumors than in controls, with an average of roughly 54% of the repertoire accounted for by the top 100 clonotypes, compared with 43% in nephrectomy-only tumors.

Following the manufacturer's recommendations, the immunoSEQ kit was used to generate TCR beta libraries from genomic DNA. For library preparation, a first multiplex PCR was performed with proprietary primers, followed by a second PCR in which unique barcodes were added, and bead cleanups were performed after each round. A kit-provided positive control reaction and a negative control reaction were included in every sample batch. The final libraries were assessed on an Agilent 4200 TapeStation D1000 ScreenTape, pooled by volume, and quantified by qPCR. Sequencing was performed on an Illumina NextSeq500 using a MidOutput 150-cycle cartridge, with 156 Read1 cycles, 15 Index1 cycles, and the kit custom primers. The pooled library was loaded at approximately 1 pM, with a roughly 20% PhiX control spiked in. In the original analysis: Vendor-processed data were analyzed in R, and a clonotype was defined as all T cells sharing the same CDR3 nucleotide sequence. For clone abundance analyses, frequencies were normalized to the 10,000 most abundant clones in each sample. Before analysis, public T cell clones were removed, and these numbered fewer than five per sample on average. The dominant motif analysis was done with ImmunoMap using the PAM10 matrix, a gap penalty of 30, and a homology threshold of 0.3, and motifs with a cumulative frequency of at least 0.01 were considered dominant. An abundance difference of at least 32-fold between compartments was the criterion for calling clonotypes tumor-enriched or baseline blood-enriched. Similarity between tumor and blood repertoires was quantified using the Baroni-Urbani and Buser coefficient, and groups were compared with two-tailed Wilcoxon tests in R. TCRdb re-hosts the immuneACCESS table, in-frame sequences only. Its copies lack some clones; in the studies checked, an unresolved V gene accounts for under half of them, and the cause for the rest is not known. The V and J calls and the clone size are those of that table, but D and trimming were determined from the DNA. The sample profile shows several thousand clones; about two thirds of them were found once. 40% to 45% of the sample goes to the ten largest clones.

Trimming at the junction amounts to 0 bases on V and 8 bases on J, and the germline ends lie 7 bases apart. Taken from the germline V gene (reference sequence), the CDR1 and CDR2 loops are SEHNR and FQNEAQ. The CDR3 has 12 amino acids, counting the end cysteine and phenylalanine. Only the CDR3 DNA is retained, 36 bases long and in frame from the first base. Sequenced material: tumor tissue, taken from a patient whose treatment included radiotherapy and nephrectomy. Recombination connected TRBV7-9 to TRBJ1-2; the D gene is unclear. This TCR was sampled from a woman aged 55-70 years with renal cell carcinoma. The CDR3 here reads CASSLAGEGYTF. The nucleotide sequence reads as follows: TGTGCCAGCAGCTTAGCAGGAGAGGGCTACACCTTC.